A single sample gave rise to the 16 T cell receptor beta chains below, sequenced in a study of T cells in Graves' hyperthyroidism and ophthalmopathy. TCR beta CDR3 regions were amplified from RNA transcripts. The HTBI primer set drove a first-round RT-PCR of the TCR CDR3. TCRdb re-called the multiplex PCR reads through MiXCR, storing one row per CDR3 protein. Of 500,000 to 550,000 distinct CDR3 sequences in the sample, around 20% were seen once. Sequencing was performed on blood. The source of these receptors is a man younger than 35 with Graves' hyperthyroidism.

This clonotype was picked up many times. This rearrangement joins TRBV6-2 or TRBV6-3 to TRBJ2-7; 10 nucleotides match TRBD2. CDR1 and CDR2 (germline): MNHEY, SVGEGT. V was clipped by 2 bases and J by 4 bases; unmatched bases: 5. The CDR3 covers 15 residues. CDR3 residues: CASSYPSGGVYEQYF. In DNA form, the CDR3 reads TGTGCCAGCAGTTACCCTAGCGGGGGCGTTTACGAGCAGTACTTC.

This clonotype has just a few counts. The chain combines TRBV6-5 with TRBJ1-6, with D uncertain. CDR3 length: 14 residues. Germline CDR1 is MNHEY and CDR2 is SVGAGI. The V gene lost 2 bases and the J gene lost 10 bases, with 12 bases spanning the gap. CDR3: CASSYGPAESPLHF. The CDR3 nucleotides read TGTGCCAGCAGTTACGGCCCTGCAGAATCACCCCTCCACTTT.

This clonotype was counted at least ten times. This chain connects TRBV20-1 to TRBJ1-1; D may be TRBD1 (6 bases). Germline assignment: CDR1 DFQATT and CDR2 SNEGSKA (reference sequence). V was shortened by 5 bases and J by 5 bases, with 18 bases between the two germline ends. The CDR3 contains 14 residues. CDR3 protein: CSAPGEAARTEAFF. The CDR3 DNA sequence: TGCAGTGCTCCAGGGGAGGCCGCGCGGACTGAAGCTTTCTTT.

The CDR3 DNA is TGTGCCAGTAGTACTGGGAGGGGAAATCAGCCCCAGCATTTT. It specifies CASSTGRGNQPQHF. This chain joins TRBV19 and TRBJ1-5; a weak D match, TRBD1 (5 bases). This CDR3 contains 14 residues. V was pared by 4 bases and J by 4 bases, with 11 bases between. Germline CDR1 reads LNHDA; CDR2 reads SQIVND (reference sequence).

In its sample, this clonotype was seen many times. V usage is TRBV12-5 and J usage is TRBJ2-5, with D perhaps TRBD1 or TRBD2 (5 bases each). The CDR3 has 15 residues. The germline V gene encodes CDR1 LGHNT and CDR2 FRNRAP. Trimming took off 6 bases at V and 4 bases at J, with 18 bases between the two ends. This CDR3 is CASGDGASSSETQYF. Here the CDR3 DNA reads TGTGCTAGTGGAGACGGGGCTAGCTCATCAGAGACCCAGTACTTC.

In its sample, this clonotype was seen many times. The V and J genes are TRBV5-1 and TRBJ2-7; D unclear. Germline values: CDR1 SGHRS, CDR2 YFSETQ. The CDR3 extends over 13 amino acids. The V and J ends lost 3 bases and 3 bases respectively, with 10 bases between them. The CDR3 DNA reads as TGCGCCAGCAGCTACGGGCCGAACTACGAGCAGTACTTC. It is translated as CASSYGPNYEQYF.

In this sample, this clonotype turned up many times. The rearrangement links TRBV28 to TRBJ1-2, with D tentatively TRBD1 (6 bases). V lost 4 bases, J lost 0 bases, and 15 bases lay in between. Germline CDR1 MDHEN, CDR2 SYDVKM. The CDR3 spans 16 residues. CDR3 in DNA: TGTGCCAGCAGTTCATATTCAGGGGCAGCTAACTATGGCTACACCTTC. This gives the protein CASSSYSGAANYGYTF.

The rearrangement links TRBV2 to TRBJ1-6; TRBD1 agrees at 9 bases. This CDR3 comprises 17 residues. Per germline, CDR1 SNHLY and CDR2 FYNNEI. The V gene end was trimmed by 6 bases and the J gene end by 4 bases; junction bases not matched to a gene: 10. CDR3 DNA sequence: TGTGCCAGCAGGGCAACCGGGACAGGGCCGTATAATTCACCCCTCCACTTT. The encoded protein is CASRATGTGPYNSPLHF.

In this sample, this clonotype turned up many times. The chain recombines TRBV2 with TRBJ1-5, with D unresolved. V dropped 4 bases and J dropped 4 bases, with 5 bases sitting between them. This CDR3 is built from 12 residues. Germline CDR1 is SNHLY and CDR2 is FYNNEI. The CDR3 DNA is TGTGCCAGCAGTGTTAGGAATCAGCCCCAGCATTTT. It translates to CASSVRNQPQHF.

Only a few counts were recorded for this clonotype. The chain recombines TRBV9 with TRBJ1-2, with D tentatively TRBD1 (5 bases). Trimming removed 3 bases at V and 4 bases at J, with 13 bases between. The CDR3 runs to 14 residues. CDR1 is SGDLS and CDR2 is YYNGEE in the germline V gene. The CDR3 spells CASSGGTLIYGYTF. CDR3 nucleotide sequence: TGTGCCAGCAGCGGGGGGACCTTAATCTATGGCTACACCTTC.

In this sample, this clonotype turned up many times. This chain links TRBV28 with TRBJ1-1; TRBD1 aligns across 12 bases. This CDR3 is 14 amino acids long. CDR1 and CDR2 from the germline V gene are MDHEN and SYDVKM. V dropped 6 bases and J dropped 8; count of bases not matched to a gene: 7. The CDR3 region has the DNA TGTGCCAGCAGGAGTGTGGGGACAGGGGGCGAAGCTTTCTTT. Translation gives CASRSVGTGGEAFF.

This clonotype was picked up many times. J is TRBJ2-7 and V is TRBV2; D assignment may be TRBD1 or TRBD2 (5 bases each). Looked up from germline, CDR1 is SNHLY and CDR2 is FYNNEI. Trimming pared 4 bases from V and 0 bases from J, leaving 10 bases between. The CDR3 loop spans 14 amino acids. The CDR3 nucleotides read TGTGCCAGCAGTGGCGCAGGGAGCTCCTACGAGCAGTACTTC. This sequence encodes CASSGAGSSYEQYF.

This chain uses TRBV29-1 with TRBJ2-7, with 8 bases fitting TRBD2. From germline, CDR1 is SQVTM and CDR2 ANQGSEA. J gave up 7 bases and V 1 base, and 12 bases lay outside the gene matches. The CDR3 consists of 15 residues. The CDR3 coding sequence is TGCAGCGTTGAAGTATTAGCGGGATACGACGGGGAGCAGTACTTC. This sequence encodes CSVEVLAGYDGEQYF.

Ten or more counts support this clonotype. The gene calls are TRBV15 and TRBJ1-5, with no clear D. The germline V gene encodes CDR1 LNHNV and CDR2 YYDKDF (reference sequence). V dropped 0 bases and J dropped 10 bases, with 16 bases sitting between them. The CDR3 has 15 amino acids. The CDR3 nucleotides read TGTGCCACCAGCAGAGACCCCAGGTATGGGCGACCCCAGCATTTT. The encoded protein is CATSRDPRYGRPQHF.

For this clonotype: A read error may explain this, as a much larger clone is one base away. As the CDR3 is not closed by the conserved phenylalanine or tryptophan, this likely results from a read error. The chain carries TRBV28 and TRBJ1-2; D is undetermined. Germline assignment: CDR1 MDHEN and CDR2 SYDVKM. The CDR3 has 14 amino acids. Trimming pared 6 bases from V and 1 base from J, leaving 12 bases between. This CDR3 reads CASRPPGDNYGYTY. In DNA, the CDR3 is TGTGCCAGCAGGCCTCCCGGGGATAACTATGGCTACACCTAC.

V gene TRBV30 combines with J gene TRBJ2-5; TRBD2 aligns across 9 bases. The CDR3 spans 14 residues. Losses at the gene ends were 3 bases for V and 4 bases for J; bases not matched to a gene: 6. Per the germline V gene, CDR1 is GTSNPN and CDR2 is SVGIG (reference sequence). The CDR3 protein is CAWRRGGARETQYF. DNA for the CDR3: TGTGCCTGGAGGCGCGGGGGGGCACGAGAGACCCAGTACTTC. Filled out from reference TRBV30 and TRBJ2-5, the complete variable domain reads SQTIHQWPATLVQPVGSPLSLECTVEGTSNPNLYWYRQAAGRGLQLLFYSVGIGQISSEVPQNLSASRPQDRQFILSSKKLLLSDSGFYLCAWRRGGARETQYFGPGTRLLVL.